The 9 T cell receptor beta chains given below trace back to one sample, sequenced in a study of shared clonotypes between healthy human individuals (dated by TCRdb to between 2020 and 2021). The library was prepared using the immunoSEQ multiplex PCR assay. As stored in TCRdb, this immuneACCESS dataset retains in-frame rearrangements with V and J assigned. A fraction of the clones does not appear; measured against another copy, unresolved V genes explain less than half of the discrepancy, and the remainder lacks a known reason. For this sample there are approximately 1,500,000 clones; 95% to 99% appear just once. The ten largest clones take up 0.4% to 0.55% of the sample. Specimen: naive CD4+ T cells sorted from blood. The cell subset or site label of this sample denotes: CD45RA+ positively selected. The source of these receptors is a man in his thirties or forties in good health.

To note about this clone: The sample holds other DNA sequences that translate to the same CDR3. V usage is TRBV9 and J usage is TRBJ1-5; TRBD1 is a possible D gene (5 bases). The germline gives CDR1 SGDLS, CDR2 YYNGEE. The V gene lost 0 bases and the J gene lost 4 bases, with 11 bases spanning the gap. This CDR3 is 15 amino acids long. In DNA, the CDR3 is TGTGCCAGCAGCGTAGGTGCAGGGACTAATCAGCCCCAGCATTTT. Protein: CASSVGAGTNQPQHF.

The rearrangement joins TRBV18 to TRBJ2-7; 13 bases align to TRBD2. The V gene end was trimmed by 5 bases and the J gene end by 1 base; junction bases not matched to a gene: 5. CDR1 KGHSH and CDR2 LQKENI come from the germline V gene. The CDR3 spans 16 residues. The CDR3 here is CASSTSGRGQSYEQYF. In nucleotides, the CDR3 is TGTGCCAGCTCAACTAGCGGGAGGGGACAATCCTACGAGCAGTACTTC.

The chain employs TRBV5-1 and TRBJ1-4, with D perhaps TRBD1 (6 bases). This CDR3 is built from 15 residues. Between the trimmed V and J ends, which lost 4 bases and 5 bases, there was a span of 15 bases. The germline V gene encodes CDR1 SGHRS and CDR2 YFSETQ. CDR3 DNA sequence: TGCGCCAGCAGCAGCCGGGGAGGGGGAAATGAAAAACTGTTTTTT. Residues: CASSSRGGGNEKLFF.

The chain recombines TRBV6-5 with TRBJ1-1; no firm D call. This CDR3 region has 16 residues. V dropped 2 bases and J dropped 0 bases, with 13 bases sitting between them. CDR1 is MNHEY and CDR2 is SVGAGI in the germline V gene. CDR3 DNA sequence: TGTGCCAGCAGTTACCGGTCAGTTCCAATGAACACTGAAGCTTTCTTT. This codes for CASSYRSVPMNTEAFF.

This clone was seen once. This chain joins TRBV11-3 and TRBJ2-1, with D tentatively TRBD2 (6 bases). CDR1 and CDR2 from the germline V gene are SGHNT and YENEEA. Between the trimmed V and J ends, which lost 1 base and 4 bases, there was a span of 11 bases. The CDR3 runs 15 residues. Here the CDR3 DNA reads TGTGCCAGCAGCTTAGCCGGGAGTAGGTACAATGAGCAGTTCTTC. This translates into CASSLAGSRYNEQFF.

This clone was seen only once. This chain uses TRBV7-6 with TRBJ2-5, with a tentative D call TRBD2 (7 bases). CDR3 size: 14 residues. Per germline, CDR1 SGHVS and CDR2 FNYEAQ. Trimming took off 5 bases at V and 5 bases at J, with 15 bases between the two ends. The CDR3 here is CASSGSRGGETQYF. The CDR3 DNA reads as TGTGCCAGCAGCGGAAGCAGGGGAGGGGAGACCCAGTACTTC.

The chain carries TRBV18 and TRBJ2-3, with D maybe TRBD2 (6 bases). The CDR3 has 19 amino acids. Germline V gene lookup returns CDR1 KGHSH and CDR2 LQKENI. Trimming pared 6 bases from V and 3 bases from J, leaving 28 bases between. In DNA, the CDR3 is TGTGCCAGCTCGGGGACTTATCCTTCCGGGACCCAACGGACAGATACGCAGTATTTT. This encodes CASSGTYPSGTQRTDTQYF.

V and J are TRBV28 and TRBJ2-7; 8 nucleotides line up with TRBD2. After removal of 7 bases from V and 2 bases from J, the junction contained 7 bases not matched to a gene. The CDR3 consists of 14 residues. The germline V gene has CDR1 MDHEN and CDR2 SYDVKM. The CDR3 nucleotides are TGTGCCAGCAAACCCGGGGGGGCGGCCTACGAGCAGTACTTC. Translation gives CASKPGGAAYEQYF. Using reference TRBV28 and TRBJ2-7 for the parts outside the CDR3, the full variable domain is DVKVTQSSRYLVKRTGEKVFLECVQDMDHENMFWYRQDPGLGLRLIYFSYDVKMKEKGDIPEGYSVSREKKERFSLILESASTNQTSMYLCASKPGGAAYEQYFGPGTRLTVT.

The V call is TRBV29-1, the J call TRBJ1-2; 10 bases line up with TRBD1. The CDR3 spans 13 residues. V lost 6 bases, J lost 4 bases, and 5 bases stayed unmatched. Germline V gives CDR1 SQVTM, CDR2 ANQGSEA. The chain's CDR3 is CSVATGGFYGYTF. CDR3 nucleotides: TGCAGCGTCGCGACAGGGGGCTTCTATGGCTACACCTTC.